Presented here are 18 T cell receptor beta chains from one specimen sequenced in a study of cytomegalovirus exposure and HLA in healthy donors. The PCR used 60 Vbeta and 13 Jbeta primers. Method: immunoSEQ multiplex PCR; TCRdb's copy keeps in-frame clones and lacks some. The sample records tens of thousands of clones, about four fifths being singletons. The specimen sequenced was PBMCs. The source is a woman aged 40 to 55 in good health and CMV-seronegative.

The sample holds a few counts of this clone. The chain joins TRBV2 to TRBJ2-1; 11 positions agree with TRBD2. The V and J ends lost 5 bases and 4 bases, in that order; junction bases with no gene match: 1. CDR1 is SNHLY and CDR2 is FYNNEI in the germline V gene. The CDR3 runs 14 residues. Here the CDR3 DNA reads TGTGCCAGCAGTACTAGCGGGAGTTACAATGAGCAGTTCTTC. It translates to CASSTSGSYNEQFF.

V is TRBV4-1 and J is TRBJ2-1; possible D gene TRBD2, 5 bases. The germline V gene encodes CDR1 MGHRA and CDR2 YSYEKL. The V end was cut by 1 base, the J end by 1 base, with 11 bases between. There are 16 residues in the CDR3. The DNA for the CDR3 is TGCGCCAGCAGCCAAGGCGCGGGTTTATCCTACAATGAGCAGTTCTTC. As protein: CASSQGAGLSYNEQFF.

The chain is built from TRBV7-6 and TRBJ2-1; D not resolved. Germline loops: CDR1 SGHVS, CDR2 FNYEAQ. With 5 bases removed from V and 7 bases from J, the gap between germline ends came to 9 bases. This CDR3 is 12 amino acids long. CDR3: CASSPQLNEQFF. CDR3 DNA: TGTGCCAGCAGCCCTCAGTTGAATGAGCAGTTCTTC.

The chain links TRBV10-3 to TRBJ2-4; D is possibly TRBD1 (5 bases). The germline V gene encodes CDR1 ENHRY and CDR2 SYGVKD. The CDR3 contains 15 residues. Trimming left V 3 bases short and J 2 bases short, with 11 bases between. CDR3 nucleotides: TGTGCCATCAGTGATTTAAGGGGTACCAAAAACATTCAGTACTTC. It yields the protein CAISDLRGTKNIQYF.

This clone is categorized as medium-sized (0.01 to 0.1%). This sequence joins TRBV19 and TRBJ1-2; 7 bases match TRBD1. The CDR3 spans 13 residues. The trim removed 7 bases at V and 8 bases at J, leaving 10 bases unmatched. CDR1 LNHDA and CDR2 SQIVND come from the germline V gene (reference sequence). CDR3 in DNA: TGTGCCAGTAATACAGGGGACGTCGGCGGCTACACCTTC. Translated: CASNTGDVGGYTF.

This clone was counted between two and nine times. The chain couples TRBV27 to TRBJ1-1, with TRBD1 matching 7 bases. The CDR3 contains 12 residues. Germline CDR1 reads MNHEY; CDR2 reads SMNVEV (reference sequence). V lost 4 bases and J lost 7; bases outside the gene matches: 3. The CDR3 loop reads CASSSGQREAFF. The CDR3 nucleotides are TGTGCCAGCAGTTCGGGACAGCGTGAAGCTTTCTTT.

This clone was counted between two and nine times. The chain couples TRBV29-1 to TRBJ2-6; maybe TRBD2 (6 bases). Germline values: CDR1 SQVTM, CDR2 ANQGSEA. Trimming removed 0 bases at V and 4 bases at J, with 16 bases between. The CDR3 runs 17 residues. The CDR3 reads CSVEDGGTQRGANVLTF. The CDR3 nucleotides read TGCAGCGTTGAAGATGGCGGGACTCAACGGGGGGCCAACGTCCTGACTTTC.

The chain uses TRBV28 and TRBJ1-3, with a tentative D call TRBD1 (5 bases). The CDR3 sequence is 13 residues long. The germline gives CDR1 MDHEN, CDR2 SYDVKM. The V gene lost 6 bases and the J gene lost 2 bases, with 8 bases spanning the gap. In nucleotides, the CDR3 is TGTGCCAGCAGACAGGCCCCTGGAAACACCATATATTTT. This codes for CASRQAPGNTIYF.

The chain recombines TRBV19 with TRBJ2-2, with D perhaps matching TRBD2 (5 bases). V lost 4 bases, J lost 4 bases, and 10 bases lay in between. The CDR3 totals 14 residues. Germline V gene lookup returns CDR1 LNHDA and CDR2 SQIVND (reference sequence). In DNA form, the CDR3 reads TGTGCCAGTAGTAAGGGAGTGAGCACCGGGGAGCTGTTTTTT. Translating gives CASSKGVSTGELFF.

The sample holds one count of this clone. CDR3 in amino acids: CASSSGTGSYEQYF. CDR3 coding DNA: TGCGCCAGCAGCTCCGGGACAGGGAGCTACGAGCAGTACTTC. This chain links TRBV5-1 with TRBJ2-5, with 9 nucleotides matching TRBD1. The assigned J gene may be wrong: the sequence end matches TRBJ2-7 better. The germline CDR1 and CDR2 sequences are SGHRS and YFSETQ. The CDR3 runs 14 residues.

This clone was recorded a few times. The CDR3 DNA sequence: TGCGCCAGCAGTTCCACGGACTCCTGCGCGCAGTACTTC. This sequence encodes CASSSTDSCAQYF. The V call is TRBV5-1, the J call TRBJ2-7; perhaps TRBD2 as D (5 bases). CDR3 length: 13 residues. V was shortened by 5 bases and J by 9 bases, with 18 bases between the two germline ends. Germline values: CDR1 SGHRS, CDR2 YFSETQ. The variable domain in full, completed from reference TRBV5-1 and TRBJ2-7, reads KAGVTQTPRYLIKTRGQQVTLSCSPISGHRSVSWYQQTPGQGLQFLFEYFSETQRNKGNFPGRFSGRQFSNSRSEMNVSTLELGDSALYLCASSSTDSCAQYFGPGTRLTVT.

V usage is TRBV14 and J usage is TRBJ2-1, with D possibly matching TRBD1 (6 bases). The CDR3 sequence is 16 residues long. From germline, CDR1 is SGHDN and CDR2 FVKESK. V was cut by 0 bases and J by 0 bases, with 9 bases left in between. The CDR3 DNA reads as TGTGCCAGCAGCCAAGAGGACAGAGTCTCCTACAATGAGCAGTTCTTC. Residues: CASSQEDRVSYNEQFF.

The chain is built from TRBV25-1 and TRBJ1-6; 10 nucleotides agree with TRBD1. CDR3 length: 14 amino acids. J was trimmed by 9 bases and V by 2 bases; bases with no gene match: 1. The V gene's germline CDR1 is MGHDK and CDR2 SYGVNS. CDR3 bases: TGTGCCAGCAGTGAAGGGACAGGGGTTTCACCCCTCCACTTT. This encodes CASSEGTGVSPLHF.

The chain couples TRBV14 to TRBJ1-4, with a possible D match to TRBD1 (5 bases). The germline gives CDR1 SGHDN, CDR2 FVKESK. V lost 4 bases, J lost 3 bases, and 15 bases lay in between. The CDR3 has 16 residues. CDR3 sequence: CASSLRDSLSNEKLFF. As DNA, the CDR3 is TGTGCCAGCAGCCTGCGAGACAGCCTTTCTAATGAAAAACTGTTTTTT.

This chain joins TRBV6-5 and TRBJ1-5; TRBD1 agrees at 7 bases. The CDR3 length is 15 residues. The V gene end was trimmed by 4 bases and the J gene end by 0 bases; junction bases not matched to a gene: 3. Per the germline V gene, CDR1 is MNHEY and CDR2 is SVGAGI. The CDR3: CASSSTGNSNQPQHF. The DNA for the CDR3 is TGTGCCAGCAGTTCGACAGGGAATAGCAATCAGCCCCAGCATTTT.

The table lists this clone with a count of one. The V and J genes are TRBV5-1 and TRBJ2-5, with 7 bases lining up with TRBD1. Trimming removed 3 bases from V and 9 bases from J; junction bases left unmatched: 11. CDR1 is SGHRS and CDR2 is YFSETQ in the germline V gene. This CDR3 has 14 amino acids. CDR3 residues: CASSSGQPPRAQYF. In DNA form, the CDR3 reads TGCGCCAGCAGCTCGGGACAGCCTCCAAGGGCCCAGTACTTC. Together with reference TRBV5-1 and TRBJ2-5, the CDR3 gives the full variable domain: KAGVTQTPRYLIKTRGQQVTLSCSPISGHRSVSWYQQTPGQGLQFLFEYFSETQRNKGNFPGRFSGRQFSNSRSEMNVSTLELGDSALYLCASSSGQPPRAQYFGPGTRLLVL.

The chain joins TRBV28 to TRBJ2-6; TRBD1 agrees at 7 bases. Germline V CDR1 and CDR2: MDHEN, SYDVKM. The junction had 5 bases not matched to a gene; V was cut back by 4 bases and J by 2 bases. This CDR3 has 16 residues. CDR3 region: CASSSTGDPGANVLTF. CDR3 in DNA: TGTGCCAGCAGTTCCACAGGGGACCCTGGGGCCAACGTCCTGACTTTC.

The J gene is TRBJ1-1, the V gene TRBV2; 7 bases are shared with TRBD1. Unmatched junction bases numbered 9, after V lost 6 bases and J lost 5 bases. Germline lookup yields CDR1 SNHLY and CDR2 FYNNEI. The CDR3 has 14 amino acids. DNA for the CDR3: TGTGCCAGCAGGGCTCAACCAGGGGGGACTGAAGCTTTCTTT. Translating gives CASRAQPGGTEAFF.